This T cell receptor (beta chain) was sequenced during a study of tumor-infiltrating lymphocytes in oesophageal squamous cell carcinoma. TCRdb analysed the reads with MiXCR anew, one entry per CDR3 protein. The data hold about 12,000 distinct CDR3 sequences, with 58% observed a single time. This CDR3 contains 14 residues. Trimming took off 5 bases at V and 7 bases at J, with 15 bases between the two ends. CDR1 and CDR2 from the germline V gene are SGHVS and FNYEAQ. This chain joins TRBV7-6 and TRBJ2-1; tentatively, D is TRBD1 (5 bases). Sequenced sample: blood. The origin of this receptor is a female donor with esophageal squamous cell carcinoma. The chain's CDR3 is CASSPQTAPNEQFF. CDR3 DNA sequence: TGTGCCAGCAGCCCACAGACAGCGCCGAATGAGCAGTTCTTC.